This TCR beta chain is from a study of blood T cells in healthy people across ages. Overall study results and limits: Per million T cells, TCR beta diversity dropped about linearly as age rose. Investigators viewed diversity estimates from one million T cells as underestimates, the study reported. Reliance upon unsorted PBMCs precluded definitive naive versus antigen-experienced comparison.

Donor samples were obtained from healthy Caucasian individuals from Russia, aged 6 to 90. Combining a sample-barcoded 5' primer with a J-beta primer mix, a second PCR ran for about 6 to 11 cycles. TCRdb processed the 5' RACE reads anew with MiXCR; each CDR3 protein has one entry. The sample has roughly 640,000 distinct CDR3 sequences, less than 35% seen once; the top ten hold around 14%. As for this clonotype: No antigen is known for it. One end of the junction fails to match germline, which may point to a read error.

This CDR3 has 15 amino acids. CDR1 and CDR2 (germline): SGHTA, FQGNSA. Sequencing was carried out using blood. The chain uses TRBV7-2 and TRBJ2-3; D is perhaps TRBD1 or TRBD2 (5 bases each). This receptor was obtained from a woman older than 75 in good health. This chain's CDR3 is CASRLGTSRAGTQYF. CDR3 sequence (DNA): TGCGCCAGCAGACTGGGGACCTCTAGGGCAGGTACGCAGTATTTT.